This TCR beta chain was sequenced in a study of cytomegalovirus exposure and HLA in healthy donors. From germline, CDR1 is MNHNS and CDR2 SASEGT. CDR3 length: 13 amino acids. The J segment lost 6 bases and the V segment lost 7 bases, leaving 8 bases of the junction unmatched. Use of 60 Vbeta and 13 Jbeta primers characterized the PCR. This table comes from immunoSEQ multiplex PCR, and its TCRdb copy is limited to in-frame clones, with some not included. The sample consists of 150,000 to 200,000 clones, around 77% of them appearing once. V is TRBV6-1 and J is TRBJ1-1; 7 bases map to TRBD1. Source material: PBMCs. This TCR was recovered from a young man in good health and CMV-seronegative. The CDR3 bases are TGTGCCAGCACAAAGACAGGGTGGCCTGAAGCTTTCTTT. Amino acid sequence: CASTKTGWPEAFF.